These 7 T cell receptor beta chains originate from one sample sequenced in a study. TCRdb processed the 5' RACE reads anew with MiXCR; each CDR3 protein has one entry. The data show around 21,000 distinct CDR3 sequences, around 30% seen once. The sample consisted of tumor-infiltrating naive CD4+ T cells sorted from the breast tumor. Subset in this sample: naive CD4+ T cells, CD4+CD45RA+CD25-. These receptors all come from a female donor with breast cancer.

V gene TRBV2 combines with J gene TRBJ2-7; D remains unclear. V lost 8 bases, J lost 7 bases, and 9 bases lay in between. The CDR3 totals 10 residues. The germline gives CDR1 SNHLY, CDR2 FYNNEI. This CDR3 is CASGGNEQYF. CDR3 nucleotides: TGTGCCAGCGGTGGGAATGAGCAGTACTTC.

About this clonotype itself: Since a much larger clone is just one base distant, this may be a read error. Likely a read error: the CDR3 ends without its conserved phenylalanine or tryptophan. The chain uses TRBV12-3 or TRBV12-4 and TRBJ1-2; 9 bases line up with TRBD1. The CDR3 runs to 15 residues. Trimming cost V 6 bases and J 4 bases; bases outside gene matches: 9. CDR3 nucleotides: TGTGCCAGCAGAAACGGGACAGGGAGGGCCTATGGCTACACCCTC. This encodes CASRNGTGRAYGYTL.

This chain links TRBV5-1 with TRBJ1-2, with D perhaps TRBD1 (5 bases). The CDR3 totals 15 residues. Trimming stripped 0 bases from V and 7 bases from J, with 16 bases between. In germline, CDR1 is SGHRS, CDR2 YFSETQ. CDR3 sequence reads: CASSLDRRDTRGYTF. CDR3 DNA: TGCGCCAGCAGCTTGGACAGGAGGGATACTCGTGGCTACACCTTC.

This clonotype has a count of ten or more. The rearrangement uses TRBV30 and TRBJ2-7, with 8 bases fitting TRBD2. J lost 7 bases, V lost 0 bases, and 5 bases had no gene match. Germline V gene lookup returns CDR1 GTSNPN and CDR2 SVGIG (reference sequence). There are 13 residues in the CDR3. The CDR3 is CAWSVVVAGEQYF. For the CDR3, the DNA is TGTGCCTGGAGTGTTGTGGTAGCGGGGGAGCAGTACTTC.

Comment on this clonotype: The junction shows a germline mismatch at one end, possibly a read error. Here the CDR3 DNA reads TGTGCCACCAGCAGGGACATTGGTAATGAAGAACTGTTTTTT. It codes for CATSRDIGNEELFF. The genes are TRBV15 and TRBJ1-4; tentatively, D is TRBD1 (5 bases). Germline V gives CDR1 LNHNV, CDR2 YYDKDF (reference sequence). This CDR3 region has 14 residues.

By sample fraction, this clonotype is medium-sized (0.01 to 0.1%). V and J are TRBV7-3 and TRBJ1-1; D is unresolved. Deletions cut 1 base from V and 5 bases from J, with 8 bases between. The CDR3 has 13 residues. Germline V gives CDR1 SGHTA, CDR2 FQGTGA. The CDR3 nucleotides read TGTGCCAGCAGCTTAAATGGGCAGACTGAAGCTTTCTTT. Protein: CASSLNGQTEAFF.

The CDR3 coding sequence is TGTGCCACCGCCGCTCTTGGGACCTCTGCAGATACGCAGTATTTT. It encodes CATAALGTSADTQYF. This chain links TRBV6-5 with TRBJ2-3; D may match TRBD1 or TRBD2 (5 bases each). The length of the CDR3 is 15 residues. V was pared by 10 bases and J by 4 bases, with 21 bases between. The germline gives CDR1 MNHEY, CDR2 SVGAGI.